A single count supports the clone carrying this T cell receptor (beta chain). Germline V gives CDR1 KGHDR, CDR2 SFDVKD. The CDR3 covers 15 residues. Trimming left V 9 bases short and J 0 bases short, with 14 bases between. This record belongs to a study of blood T cell repertoires in COVID-19. On the study more broadly: In each case, the material was cDNA or gDNA derived from T cells, B-cell-depleted T cells, or PBMCs.

Method: immunoSEQ multiplex PCR; TCRdb's copy keeps in-frame clones and lacks some. Here the sample spans under 150,000 clones, about nine tenths being singletons. This chain uses TRBV24-1 with TRBJ1-5; D is possibly TRBD1 (5 bases). The sequence came from a human donor in a cohort sampled during active COVID-19. Sequencing was done on a sample of peripheral blood. The CDR3 DNA reads as TGTGCCACCGCAGGCCCAGGGCTTAGCAATCAGCCCCAGCATTTT. This codes for CATAGPGLSNQPQHF.